The entry that follows covers one T cell receptor beta chain sequence. Its target antigen remains unknown. No qualities accompany the bases; no much larger clone lies one base away. The sample comes from a study of blood T cell repertoires in COVID-19 (TCRdb year 2020). With respect to the entire study: Samples from collaborators originated in the United States, Italy and Spain and spanned both the acute and convalescent phases of COVID-19. The dataset comprised deeply sampled blood TCRbeta repertoires from subjects exposed to, actively infected with, or recovered from COVID-19. Sample metadata almost always included a de-identified subject ID, COVID-19 status, age in years and sex. Samples came from the ongoing ImmuneRACE study (first 160 participants) plus 1,254 subjects from 6 global collaborators. Where available, HLA class I and class II types were obtained from metadata supplied by the sample provider rather than from assay-based typing. The repertoires were made available in a free public database intended to serve as a resource for research on the immune response to SARS-CoV-2. The material from the prospective study consisted of cDNA or gDNA derived from T cells, B-cell-depleted T cells, or PBMCs.

TCRbeta CDR3 regions were amplified from genomic DNA by means of the immunoSEQ Assay, a bias-controlled multiplex PCR. From the authors' description of their analysis: The number of nucleated cells in each sample was estimated by amplification of reference gene primers within the assay. Sequence reads were collapsed and filtered to measure the absolute abundance of every unique TCRbeta CDR3 rearrangement. For each sample, productive Simpson clonality was calculated as the square root of Simpson's diversity index over productive rearrangements. TCRdb mirrors the immuneACCESS table, restricted to in-frame sequences. Some clones are absent from its copies; in checked studies, under half trace to an unresolved V gene, and the reason for the others is unknown. D and trimming were read from the DNA, whereas the V and J calls and clone size are those reported in that table. This sample lists 110,000 or so clones; around 81% were detected once. 10% of the sample belongs to the ten largest clones.

The CDR3 covers 13 residues, taking in both the cysteine and the phenylalanine. The sequence is cut down to CDR3 DNA, 39 bases in frame from base 1. V is reduced by 6 bases and J by 1 base, leaving a spacing of 9 bases between them. Sequences MNHNY (CDR1) and SVGAGI (CDR2) are obtained from the germline V gene (reference sequence). Here is what the overall study found, with its caveats: Clinical and demographic metadata were provided uncurated, with the amount varying by source and participant.

The collaborating institutions used their own protocols to collect whole blood in K2EDTA tubes. For TCRbeta analysis, collaborators shipped samples as frozen whole blood, isolated PBMCs, or DNA extracted from either of those sample types. The chain uses TRBV6-6 and TRBJ1-1; the D gene is perhaps TRBD1, from 5 matching bases. The material sequenced was peripheral blood. The receptor was isolated from a human donor in a cohort sampled during active COVID-19. The CDR3 protein: CASRSGKNTEAFF. The DNA sequence is as follows: TGTGCCAGCAGATCAGGGAAGAACACTGAAGCTTTCTTT.